Listed here are 25 T cell receptor beta chains from one sample, sequenced in a study of OX40 agonist ivuxolimab in advanced cancers. The method was immunoSEQ multiplex PCR; TCRdb's version includes in-frame clones alone and lacks a portion of them. The sample lists tens of thousands of clones, roughly nine tenths occurring once. Sequencing was performed on CD4+ or CD8+ T cells sorted from blood, taken in a trial of the OX40 agonist ivuxolimab. The receptors originated from an adult with an advanced solid tumor such as melanoma, head and neck, liver or kidney cancer.

The CDR3 region has the DNA TGTGCCAGCAGTTTATCAATCTCCCGAGGGAGTCAAGAGACCCAGTACTTC. This codes for CASSLSISRGSQETQYF. The chain is built from TRBV27 and TRBJ2-5; a weak D match, TRBD2 (5 bases). V dropped 0 bases and J dropped 2 bases, with 16 bases sitting between them. Per germline, CDR1 MNHEY and CDR2 SMNVEV (reference sequence). CDR3 size: 17 residues.

The chain combines TRBV6-9 with TRBJ2-2; perhaps TRBD2 as D (5 bases). V was shortened by 5 bases and J by 3 bases, with 10 bases between the two germline ends. CDR1 and CDR2 from the germline V gene are MNHGY and SVAAGI. The CDR3 totals 14 residues. The CDR3 here is CASSEGAYTGELFF. In DNA form, the CDR3 reads TGTGCCAGCAGTGAGGGCGCTTACACCGGGGAGCTGTTTTTT.

The rearrangement joins TRBV6-1 to TRBJ2-2, with D perhaps TRBD2 (5 bases). Germline assignment: CDR1 MNHNS and CDR2 SASEGT. Trimming took off 2 bases at V and 2 bases at J, with 9 bases between the two ends. The CDR3 runs 15 residues. The CDR3 loop is CASSESTGNTGELFF. The DNA for the CDR3 is TGTGCCAGCAGTGAATCGACGGGAAACACCGGGGAGCTGTTTTTT.

J is TRBJ1-2 and V is TRBV19; D is unclear. Germline V gene sequence: CDR1 LNHDA, CDR2 SQIVND (reference sequence). The CDR3 spans 14 residues. V lost 3 bases and J 8 bases, leaving 16 bases between the germline ends. In DNA form, the CDR3 reads TGTGCCAGTAGTATGCCAGGAGAGGTCGGGGGCTACACCTTC. Protein: CASSMPGEVGGYTF.

This CDR3 reads CASSWRSGETQYF. Written as DNA, the CDR3 is TGTGCCAGTAGTTGGAGGAGCGGGGAGACCCAGTACTTC. The chain uses TRBV19 and TRBJ2-5; TRBD2 is a possible D gene (6 bases). V shed 5 bases and J shed 5 bases, with 12 bases lying between them. This CDR3 has 13 residues. Per germline, CDR1 LNHDA and CDR2 SQIVND (reference sequence).

CDR3 region: CASRGQGREEQFF. CDR3 DNA: TGTGCCAGCAGAGGACAGGGGAGGGAGGAGCAGTTCTTC. V usage is TRBV6-1 and J usage is TRBJ2-1; 9 nucleotides line up with TRBD1. J gave up 10 bases and V 6 bases, and 7 bases lay outside the gene matches. Germline V gene lookup returns CDR1 MNHNS and CDR2 SASEGT. The length of the CDR3 is 13 residues.

The J gene is TRBJ2-3, the V gene TRBV9, with unresolved D. The CDR3 is 11 amino acids. In germline, CDR1 is SGDLS, CDR2 YYNGEE. V lost 2 bases, J lost 7 bases, and 5 bases lay in between. CDR3 bases: TGTGCCAGCAGCGTCAGTAATACGCAGTATTTT. Amino acid sequence: CASSVSNTQYF.

CDR3 sequence (DNA): TGCGCCAGCAGTGAGTCGCCGACTAGCTCGGAGACCCAGTACTTC. Protein product: CASSESPTSSETQYF. The chain carries TRBV10-1 and TRBJ2-5; 7 bases map to TRBD2. The ends lost 0 bases at V and 5 bases at J; junction bases unmatched: 6. The CDR3 spans 15 residues. CDR1 and CDR2 from the germline V gene are WNHNN and SYGVQD (reference sequence).

The chain uses TRBV4-2 and TRBJ2-3; D is perhaps TRBD2 (6 bases). The V and J ends lost 6 bases and 4 bases respectively, with 14 bases between them. CDR1 and CDR2 from the germline V gene are LGHNA and YNFKEQ. This CDR3 has 14 residues. CDR3 in amino acids: CASRLRGLADTQYF. DNA for the CDR3: TGTGCCAGCAGACTAAGGGGACTCGCAGATACGCAGTATTTT.

This clone was seen just once. CDR3 loop: CASSPLPPGGNSPLHF. CDR3 coding DNA: TGTGCCAGCAGCCCCCTCCCCCCCGGAGGTAATTCACCCCTCCACTTT. This chain links TRBV7-2 with TRBJ1-6; D remains ambiguous. V lost 5 bases and J 6 bases, leaving 17 bases between the germline ends. CDR3 length equals 16 residues. Germline V gene lookup returns CDR1 SGHTA and CDR2 FQGNSA.

CDR3 DNA: TGTGCCAGTAGTGGTAGACAGACTCTCACAGATACGCAGTATTTT. Its translation is CASSGRQTLTDTQYF. V and J are TRBV19 and TRBJ2-3; the D gene is possibly TRBD1 (5 bases). Germline V gene sequence: CDR1 LNHDA, CDR2 SQIVND (reference sequence). The V end was cut by 5 bases, the J end by 2 bases, with 14 bases between. The CDR3 sequence is 15 residues long.

This chain connects TRBV11-1 to TRBJ2-4, with TRBD2 matching over 8 bases. Trimming at V came to 5 bases and at J to 7 bases, leaving 7 bases not matched to a gene. This CDR3 is built from 14 residues. CDR1 is SGHAT, CDR2 FQDESV, per germline (reference sequence). This CDR3 reads CASSTPGGLNIQYF. The CDR3 DNA follows: TGTGCCAGCAGCACCCCGGGGGGGCTGAACATTCAGTACTTC.

The chain links TRBV28 to TRBJ1-1; no firm D call. CDR3 size: 13 residues. The germline CDR1 and CDR2 sequences are MDHEN and SYDVKM. The germline V and J ends were trimmed by 6 bases and 1 base, with 9 bases remaining between them. CDR3 loop: CASSTTGNTEAFF. CDR3 in DNA: TGTGCCAGCAGCACAACGGGGAACACTGAAGCTTTCTTT.

The chain uses TRBV5-1 and TRBJ2-3; D gene uncertain. The CDR3 consists of 13 residues. The V end was cut by 0 bases, the J end by 2 bases, with 4 bases between. CDR1 and CDR2 (germline): SGHRS, YFSETQ. This CDR3 reads CASSLAHTDTQYF. The CDR3 coding sequence is TGCGCCAGCAGCTTGGCACACACAGATACGCAGTATTTT.

The J gene is TRBJ2-2, the V gene TRBV5-1; TRBD1 agrees at 9 bases. This CDR3 has 16 amino acids. Germline CDR1 and CDR2: SGHRS and YFSETQ. The V and J ends lost 9 bases and 6 bases, in that order; junction bases with no gene match: 15. CDR3 residues: CAIYNRDRELSGELFF. CDR3 DNA: TGCGCCATTTATAACCGGGACAGGGAATTATCCGGGGAGCTGTTTTTT.

Here the CDR3 DNA reads TGTGCCAGCAGCCCACCCGGGACGCGGAATGAAAAACTGTTTTTT. This codes for CASSPPGTRNEKLFF. The V and J genes are TRBV5-5 and TRBJ1-4; D perhaps matches TRBD1 (5 bases). The CDR3 length is 15 residues. Trimming shortened V by 4 bases and J by 5 bases, and 15 bases separated the two germline ends. Germline assignment: CDR1 SGHKS and CDR2 YYEKEE (reference sequence).

V usage is TRBV2 and J usage is TRBJ2-1; either TRBD1 or TRBD2 may fit D (6 bases each). Germline CDR1 reads SNHLY; CDR2 reads FYNNEI. The CDR3 totals 15 residues. V was pared by 9 bases and J by 10 bases, with 25 bases between. The CDR3 loop is CASEILKRGAGEQFF. CDR3 DNA sequence: TGTGCCAGTGAAATCCTCAAAAGGGGGGCAGGGGAGCAGTTCTTC.

The CDR3 reads CASSFRGNTEAFF. CDR3 DNA sequence: TGTGCCAGCAGCTTTAGGGGTAACACTGAAGCTTTCTTT. This chain links TRBV7-9 with TRBJ1-1; tentative D call: TRBD1 (5 bases). Trimming removed 3 bases at V and 2 bases at J, with 7 bases between. The germline V gene encodes CDR1 SEHNR and CDR2 FQNEAQ (reference sequence). This CDR3 region has 13 residues.

J is TRBJ2-7 and V is TRBV19; no firm D call. Deletions cut 4 bases from V and 4 bases from J, with 11 bases between. The CDR3 totals 13 residues. Germline values: CDR1 LNHDA, CDR2 SQIVND (reference sequence). The CDR3 DNA reads TGTGCCAGTAGTACTGGAGCAAGGTACGAGCAGTACTTC. Translating it yields CASSTGARYEQYF.

This chain uses TRBV2 with TRBJ1-4; D is unresolved. Germline V gene lookup returns CDR1 SNHLY and CDR2 FYNNEI. The CDR3 sequence is 15 residues long. V dropped 6 bases and J dropped 0 bases, with 11 bases sitting between them. In DNA form, the CDR3 reads TGTGCCAGCAGACGTTACACGACAACTAATGAAAAACTGTTTTTT. This translates into CASRRYTTTNEKLFF.

The chain couples TRBV7-7 to TRBJ1-2; D is unresolved. V gave up 3 bases and J gave up 3 bases, with 5 bases separating them. CDR1 SSHAT and CDR2 FNYEAQ come from the germline V gene (reference sequence). The CDR3 is 12 amino acids. The CDR3 protein is CASSLSDYGYTF. The CDR3 DNA reads TGTGCCAGCAGCTTGAGTGACTATGGCTACACCTTC.

The genes are TRBV4-1 and TRBJ1-6, with D possibly matching TRBD1 (5 bases). The CDR3 has 14 residues. Trimming took off 2 bases at V and 7 bases at J, with 9 bases between the two ends. Germline-derived CDR1 and CDR2 are MGHRA and YSYEKL. CDR3 sequence reads: CASSQRDSNSPLHF. The CDR3, as DNA: TGCGCCAGCAGCCAACGGGACTCAAATTCACCCCTCCACTTT.

V usage is TRBV11-1 and J usage is TRBJ1-1, with unresolved D. Germline V CDR1 and CDR2: SGHAT, FQDESV (reference sequence). The CDR3 spans 16 residues. Trimming cost V 5 bases and J 7 bases, with 23 bases left between them. The CDR3 DNA reads TGTGCCAGCAGCGAGGCAGAGGGAGGGCCGACCCGTGAAGCTTTCTTT. This codes for CASSEAEGGPTREAFF.

The V gene is TRBV30, the J gene TRBJ1-6, with D unresolved. The germline gives CDR1 GTSNPN, CDR2 SVGIG (reference sequence). This CDR3 contains 13 residues. The V end was cut by 1 base, the J end by 6 bases, with 7 bases between. The CDR3 DNA follows: TGTGCCTGGAGTGCAGAGTTTAATTCACCCCTCCACTTT. Amino acids: CAWSAEFNSPLHF.

The chain has TRBV7-9 and TRBJ2-3; perhaps TRBD1 as D (5 bases). Per germline, CDR1 SEHNR and CDR2 FQNEAQ (reference sequence). The CDR3 is 15 amino acids. The V end lost 4 bases, the J end lost 1 base, and 12 bases lay between the germline ends. The CDR3: CASSSQGMGTDTQYF. The DNA of the CDR3 is TGTGCCAGCAGCTCTCAGGGAATGGGCACAGATACGCAGTATTTT.